This T cell receptor (beta chain) was found in a study of cytomegalovirus exposure and HLA in healthy donors. CDR3 length: 17 residues. Per germline, CDR1 LGHNA and CDR2 YSLEER. V was pared by 2 bases and J by 6 bases, with 6 bases of the junction left unmatched. Generated by immunoSEQ multiplex PCR, the TCRdb table keeps only in-frame clones and is missing some. The profile shows 80,000 to 95,000 clones, approximately 94% of them singletons. This sequence was found in a woman in her twenties or thirties in good health and CMV-seropositive. The sequencing sample was made of PBMCs. This chain uses TRBV4-3 with TRBJ2-2; 13 nucleotides align to TRBD2. This CDR3 is CASSQRLAGGSSGELFF. The CDR3 nucleotides are TGCGCCAGCAGCCAACGACTAGCGGGAGGTAGTTCCGGGGAGCTGTTTTTT.